The 27 T cell receptor beta chains below come from one sample, sequenced in a study of T cells in Graves' hyperthyroidism and ophthalmopathy. There were TCR beta CDR3 regions amplified from RNA transcripts. HTBI primers drove first-round RT-PCR of the TCR CDR3. TCRdb recomputed calls from the multiplex PCR reads with MiXCR, one row per CDR3 protein. The data hold about 550,000 distinct CDR3 sequences, with around 21% observed a single time. Sequenced sample: blood. Source of these receptors: a man between 18 and 29 years old with Graves' hyperthyroidism.

At least ten counts were recorded for this clonotype. This rearrangement joins TRBV12-3 or TRBV12-4 to TRBJ2-2, with 7 bases lining up with TRBD1. With V trimmed by 5 bases and J by 3 bases, 12 bases remained unmatched. The CDR3 runs to 17 residues. The CDR3 region is CASSRDSWRSDTGELFF. The CDR3 DNA reads TGTGCCAGCAGTCGGGACAGTTGGAGATCGGACACCGGGGAGCTGTTTTTT.

This clonotype was counted ten times or more. V is TRBV20-1 and J is TRBJ1-1, with D unclear. The CDR3 is made up of 14 amino acids. CDR1 is DFQATT and CDR2 is SNEGSKA in the germline V gene (reference sequence). V dropped 0 bases and J dropped 5 bases, with 13 bases sitting between them. CDR3: CSARDLRGWTEAFF. The CDR3 DNA follows: TGCAGTGCTAGAGATCTCCGGGGATGGACTGAAGCTTTCTTT.

This clonotype was picked up many times. The chain joins TRBV4-2 to TRBJ1-1; D is unresolved. Trimming cost V 3 bases and J 1 base, with 9 bases left between them. The CDR3 loop spans 14 amino acids. Germline V CDR1 and CDR2: LGHNA, YNFKEQ. The CDR3 is CASSQRVGNTEAFF. DNA of the CDR3: TGTGCCAGCAGCCAGAGGGTCGGGAACACTGAAGCTTTCTTT.

This clonotype has at least ten counts. This chain links TRBV2 with TRBJ2-7; 8 bases are shared with TRBD2. Losses at the gene ends were 4 bases for V and 3 bases for J; bases not matched to a gene: 8. The CDR3 is made up of 15 amino acids. Per germline, CDR1 SNHLY and CDR2 FYNNEI. In DNA, the CDR3 is TGTGCCAGCAGTGTCCTTCCGGGGGGGAACTACGAGCAGTACTTC. Its translation is CASSVLPGGNYEQYF.

This clonotype occurred many times. The V call is TRBV28, the J call TRBJ2-2, with TRBD1 matching over 8 bases. The V gene end was trimmed by 3 bases and the J gene end by 1 base; junction bases not matched to a gene: 4. The CDR3 has 16 amino acids. Germline assignment: CDR1 MDHEN and CDR2 SYDVKM. This CDR3 reads CASSLQGAGNTGELFF. CDR3 DNA sequence: TGTGCCAGCAGTTTGCAGGGGGCAGGGAACACCGGGGAGCTGTTTTTT.

The chain couples TRBV12-3 or TRBV12-4 to TRBJ2-2, with D possibly TRBD2 on 6 matching bases. The V gene lost 3 bases and the J gene lost 4 bases, with 15 bases spanning the gap. The CDR3 is 16 amino acids. CDR3 region: CASSLGSGRGTGELFF. The CDR3 DNA reads TGTGCCAGCAGTTTGGGGAGCGGGCGCGGCACCGGGGAGCTGTTTTTT.

The rearrangement joins TRBV13 to TRBJ1-1, with D possibly matching TRBD1 (5 bases). V lost 6 bases to trimming and J lost 5 bases, with 13 bases between them. CDR1 and CDR2 from the germline V gene are PRHDT and FYEKMQ (reference sequence). This CDR3 has 13 amino acids. The CDR3 spells CASSPQGHTEAFF. The CDR3 DNA reads TGTGCCAGCAGTCCTCAGGGCCATACTGAAGCTTTCTTT.

Many counts were recorded for this clonotype. V and J are TRBV28 and TRBJ2-7; 10 bases match TRBD2. The V segment lost 7 bases and the J segment 4 bases; nucleotides outside the gene matches: 7. This CDR3 has 14 amino acids. Looked up from germline, CDR1 is MDHEN and CDR2 is SYDVKM. The CDR3: CASKGRLAGYEQYF. The CDR3, as DNA: TGTGCCAGCAAAGGACGACTAGCGGGTTACGAGCAGTACTTC.

Only a few counts were recorded for this clonotype. This chain uses TRBV6-5 with TRBJ2-7; D is unresolved. The germline V gene encodes CDR1 MNHEY and CDR2 SVGAGI. The CDR3 has 12 amino acids. The CDR3 sequence: CAGSLGRYEQYV. The CDR3 bases are TGTGCCGGCAGTTTAGGGCGGTACGAGCAGTACGTC.

A word on this clonotype: One base away lies a much larger clone, so this may be a sequencing read error. V usage is TRBV13 and J usage is TRBJ2-7, with D unclear. This CDR3 is 14 amino acids long. Germline-derived CDR1 and CDR2 are PRHDT and FYEKMQ (reference sequence). The CDR3 nucleotides are TGTGCCAACAGCTTCGGCCAGGCCGAGTACGAGCAGTACTTC. It codes for CANSFGQAEYEQYF. The whole variable domain, remainder taken from reference TRBV13 and TRBJ2-7, is AAGVIQSPRHLIKEKRETATLKCYPIPRHDTVYWYQQGPGQDPQFLISFYEKMQSDKGSIPDRFSAQQFSDYHSELNMSSLELGDSALYFCANSFGQAEYEQYFGPGTRLTVT.

This clonotype has a count of ten or more. J is TRBJ1-5 and V is TRBV15; possibly TRBD1 for D (5 bases). V was clipped by 0 bases and J by 1 base, with 7 bases between them. This CDR3 has 15 residues. CDR1 LNHNV and CDR2 YYDKDF come from the germline V gene (reference sequence). Here the CDR3 DNA reads TGTGCCACCAGCAGAGACAAGGGGAGCAATCAGCCCCAGCATTTT. Translated, it gives CATSRDKGSNQPQHF.

The rearrangement joins TRBV6-1 to TRBJ2-5, with TRBD1 identical over 7 bases. V lost 3 bases, J lost 4 bases, and 14 bases stayed unmatched. Germline loops: CDR1 MNHNS, CDR2 SASEGT. The CDR3 is 17 residues long. CDR3 bases: TGTGCCAGCAGTGAGTTAATAGGGACAGCCGGAATAGAGACCCAGTACTTC. Protein sequence: CASSELIGTAGIETQYF.

This clonotype was seen a handful of times. Since a much larger clone is just one base distant, this may be a read error. This chain uses TRBV6-5 with TRBJ2-5, with 8 nucleotides matching TRBD2. The CDR3 has 15 residues. Germline CDR1 reads MNHEY; CDR2 reads SVGAGI. In DNA form, the CDR3 reads TGTGCCAGCGGTTACAGCGGGGGATTTCAAGAGACCCAGTACTTC. It specifies CASGYSGGFQETQYF.

In its sample, this clonotype was seen many times. The chain is built from TRBV29-1 and TRBJ1-1; weak D call: TRBD1 (5 bases). Trimming pared 3 bases from V and 4 bases from J, leaving 9 bases between. The CDR3 is 12 residues long. The V gene's germline CDR1 is SQVTM and CDR2 ANQGSEA. Written as DNA, the CDR3 is TGCAGCGTTGACGGGGGGGGCACTGAAGCTTTCTTT. Translated, it gives CSVDGGGTEAFF.

This clonotype was seen many times. The chain has TRBV6-6 and TRBJ2-7, with D perhaps matching TRBD1 (6 bases). The CDR3 is 14 residues long. V was clipped by 2 bases and J by 7 bases, with 15 bases between them. CDR1 and CDR2 (germline): MNHNY, SVGAGI (reference sequence). CDR3 protein: CASSYTGPTGEQYF. CDR3 nucleotides: TGTGCCAGCAGTTACACAGGGCCAACTGGGGAGCAGTACTTC.

The gene calls are TRBV4-2 and TRBJ2-2; 8 bases map to TRBD1. The CDR3 sequence is 16 residues long. J gave up 1 base and V 2 bases, and 3 bases lay outside the gene matches. Looked up from germline, CDR1 is LGHNA and CDR2 is YNFKEQ. The CDR3 is CASSQSDRGNTGELFF. DNA of the CDR3: TGTGCCAGCAGCCAATCTGACAGGGGGAACACCGGGGAGCTGTTTTTT.

This clonotype was observed at least ten times. The chain employs TRBV12-3 or TRBV12-4 and TRBJ1-1, with D perhaps TRBD1 (5 bases). The CDR3 has 15 residues. Trimming left V 0 bases short and J 1 base short, with 9 bases between. The CDR3 here is CASSLAGQRNTEAFF. The CDR3 DNA follows: TGTGCCAGCAGTTTAGCAGGACAAAGGAACACTGAAGCTTTCTTT.

This clonotype was picked up many times. This chain connects TRBV5-5 to TRBJ2-5; D perhaps matches TRBD2 (6 bases). The CDR3 is 15 residues long. CDR1 and CDR2 (germline): SGHKS, YYEKEE (reference sequence). The V end lost 1 base, the J end lost 1 base, and 11 bases lay between the germline ends. CDR3 nucleotides: TGTGCCAGCAGCTTGAGAAGGGACTTCCAAGAGACCCAGTACTTC. Translating gives CASSLRRDFQETQYF.

In its sample, this clonotype was seen many times. V and J are TRBV6-2 or TRBV6-3 and TRBJ2-7; 11 bases are shared with TRBD2. The germline CDR1 and CDR2 sequences are MNHEY and SVGEGT. This CDR3 comprises 15 residues. With 6 bases clipped from V and 1 base from J, the junction kept 5 bases outside the gene matches. This chain's CDR3 is CASRRLAGLSYEQYF. The CDR3 DNA is TGTGCCAGCAGACGACTAGCGGGGTTGTCCTACGAGCAGTACTTC.

The chain is built from TRBV19 and TRBJ1-1, with 12 bases that match TRBD1. Germline CDR1 and CDR2: LNHDA and SQIVND (reference sequence). J gave up 4 bases and V 6 bases, and 9 bases lay outside the gene matches. This CDR3 has 16 residues. The CDR3 DNA reads TGTGCCAGTAGACTCCGGGACAGGGGGCCCGGCACTGAAGCTTTCTTT. This translates into CASRLRDRGPGTEAFF.

Ten or more counts support this clonotype. The chain is built from TRBV14 and TRBJ1-2; D gene unclear. Trimming removed 1 base at V and 9 bases at J, with 12 bases between. The germline CDR1 and CDR2 sequences are SGHDN and FVKESK. The CDR3 is 13 residues long. CDR3 residues: CASSQGKAVSYTF. The CDR3 bases are TGTGCCAGCAGCCAAGGAAAGGCCGTAAGCTACACCTTC.

This clonotype was detected ten times or more. The chain has TRBV10-3 and TRBJ1-2; perhaps TRBD1 as D (5 bases). Trimming stripped 0 bases from V and 3 bases from J, with 14 bases between. The germline V gene encodes CDR1 ENHRY and CDR2 SYGVKD. The CDR3 has 16 amino acids. The CDR3 sequence is CAISESRLGRDYGYTF. The DNA of the CDR3 is TGTGCCATCAGTGAGTCGAGGCTGGGGCGCGACTATGGCTACACCTTC.

The rearrangement links TRBV4-1 to TRBJ2-2; 12 bases are a match to TRBD2. Per the germline V gene, CDR1 is MGHRA and CDR2 is YSYEKL. V dropped 1 base and J dropped 7; count of bases not matched to a gene: 7. This CDR3 spans 17 amino acids. The CDR3 region is CASSQGLAGAPDGELFF. CDR3 in DNA: TGCGCCAGCAGCCAAGGACTAGCGGGAGCTCCGGACGGGGAGCTGTTTTTT.

The chain employs TRBV6-1 and TRBJ2-7; 9 bases match TRBD2. V lost 7 bases, J lost 3 bases, and 10 bases stayed unmatched. Germline-derived CDR1 and CDR2 are MNHNS and SASEGT. The CDR3 consists of 15 residues. The CDR3 loop is CASTERGGAFYEQYF. As DNA, the CDR3 is TGTGCCAGCACCGAGCGCGGGGGGGCCTTCTACGAGCAGTACTTC.

The chain employs TRBV7-9 and TRBJ2-5; 9 bases agree with TRBD2. CDR3 size: 15 residues. The V gene's germline CDR1 is SEHNR and CDR2 FQNEAQ (reference sequence). Trimming removed 3 bases from V and 4 bases from J; junction bases left unmatched: 6. The DNA of the CDR3 is TGTGCCAGCAGCTTCGGGACTAGCTTCCCAGAGACCCAGTACTTC. It encodes CASSFGTSFPETQYF.

This clonotype turned up a few times. J is TRBJ2-5 and V is TRBV12-3 or TRBV12-4; 14 positions match TRBD2. V lost 6 bases to trimming and J lost 5 bases; unmatched junction nucleotides: 11. This CDR3 comprises 17 residues. This CDR3 is CASSPARLAGGRETQYF. DNA of the CDR3: TGTGCCAGCAGCCCCGCCCGACTAGCGGGAGGGAGGGAGACCCAGTACTTC.

The chain carries TRBV6-1 and TRBJ2-2, with no clear D. Trimming removed 10 bases at V and 1 base at J, with 7 bases between. From germline, CDR1 is MNHNS and CDR2 SASEGT. This CDR3 comprises 12 residues. CDR3 nucleotides: TGTGCCATCAGATTGAACACCGGGGAGCTGTTTTTT. Its translation is CAIRLNTGELFF.